The 24 T cell receptor beta chains below come from one sample, sequenced in a study of neurological immune-mediated disorders. The time point: longitudinal time-point 2. TCRdb used MiXCR to reprocess the 5' RACE reads, holding one entry per CDR3 protein. The table lists approximately 80,000 distinct CDR3 sequences, 5.5% to 6.5% of them singletons, with over 7% in the top ten. Sequencing input: PBMCs. All receptors come from a woman aged 55-70 years with multiple sclerosis.

This clonotype was detected many times. J is TRBJ2-2 and V is TRBV24-1; 10 positions match TRBD2. The junction had 4 bases not matched to a gene; V was cut back by 6 bases and J by 1 base. The CDR3 is 16 amino acids. CDR1 is KGHDR, CDR2 SFDVKD, per germline. The CDR3 DNA reads as TGTGCCACCAGTCGTGGACTAGCGGTGAACACCGGGGAGCTGTTTTTT. Its protein product is CATSRGLAVNTGELFF.

This rearrangement joins TRBV27 to TRBJ2-7, with a weak D call TRBD1 (5 bases). The CDR3 runs 14 residues. V lost 2 bases and J 7 bases, leaving 15 bases between the germline ends. The V gene's germline CDR1 is MNHEY and CDR2 SMNVEV (reference sequence). DNA for the CDR3: TGTGCCAGCAGTTTAACACAGGCTCTAGGTGAGCAGTACTTC. It specifies CASSLTQALGEQYF.

On this clonotype itself: A read error may be the cause here, since a much bigger clone is one base away. The rearrangement links TRBV20-1 to TRBJ2-7; the match to TRBD1 covers 7 bases. The CDR3 sequence is 14 residues long. After removal of 2 bases from V and 3 bases from J, the junction contained 7 bases not matched to a gene. CDR1 and CDR2 from the germline V gene are DFQATT and SNEGSKA (reference sequence). CDR3 DNA: TGCAGTGCTAGACCGGGACAGTGGAACTACGAGCAGTACTTC. This codes for CSARPGQWNYEQYF.

The sample holds many counts of this clonotype. The DNA for the CDR3 is TGTGCCAGCACGGCTAGCGGGGGGCCCAATGAGCAGTTCTTC. Amino acids: CASTASGGPNEQFF. The rearrangement links TRBV6-1 to TRBJ2-1; TRBD2 matches 11 bases. CDR3 length equals 14 residues. The J segment lost 6 bases and the V segment lost 7 bases, leaving 5 bases of the junction unmatched. Germline lookup yields CDR1 MNHNS and CDR2 SASEGT.

At least ten counts were recorded for this clonotype. The chain has TRBV20-1 and TRBJ1-2; tentatively, D is TRBD1 (6 bases). Between the trimmed V and J ends, which lost 6 bases and 8 bases, there was a span of 16 bases. Germline V gene data show CDR1 as DFQATT and CDR2 as SNEGSKA (reference sequence). This CDR3 comprises 12 residues. The CDR3 reads CSASTGQKGYTF. The CDR3 nucleotides are TGCAGTGCGAGTACAGGGCAGAAAGGCTACACCTTC.

The table lists this clonotype with many counts. This chain joins TRBV7-2 and TRBJ2-2, with D unclear. The CDR3 sequence is 15 residues long. CDR1 is SGHTA, CDR2 FQGNSA, per germline. Trimming removed 1 base from V and 4 bases from J, with 10 bases in between. The CDR3 loop reads CASSLVASPTGELFF. In DNA form, the CDR3 reads TGTGCCAGCAGCTTAGTGGCCAGTCCCACCGGGGAGCTGTTTTTT.

This clonotype has just a few counts. The chain employs TRBV25-1 and TRBJ1-2; tentative D call: TRBD1 (5 bases). This CDR3 comprises 13 residues. The germline V gene encodes CDR1 MGHDK and CDR2 SYGVNS. V was trimmed by 7 bases and J by 0 bases, leaving 9 bases between them. CDR3 amino acids: CASKRDSNYGYTF. In nucleotides, the CDR3 is TGTGCCAGCAAACGGGACTCTAACTATGGCTACACCTTC.

The chain carries TRBV20-1 and TRBJ1-4, with TRBD1 as a possible D gene (6 bases). V lost 0 bases to trimming and J lost 1 base, with 9 bases between them. Germline V gene lookup returns CDR1 DFQATT and CDR2 SNEGSKA (reference sequence). CDR3 length equals 15 residues. The CDR3 coding sequence is TGCAGTGCTAGAGATCCCAGGGGAACTAATGAAAAACTGTTTTTT. This encodes CSARDPRGTNEKLFF.

This clonotype was seen a few times. The gene calls are TRBV29-1 and TRBJ1-1; maybe TRBD1 (6 bases). CDR3 length equals 12 residues. Per the germline V gene, CDR1 is SQVTM and CDR2 is ANQGSEA. Between the trimmed V and J ends, which lost 7 bases and 1 base, there was a span of 10 bases. The DNA for the CDR3 is TGCAGCGCTTCGACAGGGAACACTGAAGCTTTCTTT. Encoded protein: CSASTGNTEAFF.

This clonotype was recorded many times. This chain joins TRBV5-1 and TRBJ2-5; D call uncertain. Between the trimmed V and J ends, which lost 3 bases and 1 base, there was a span of 10 bases. The CDR3 runs 14 residues. In germline, CDR1 is SGHRS, CDR2 YFSETQ. CDR3 bases: TGCGCCAGCAGCTGGGGAACAACCCAAGAGACCCAGTACTTC. Its translation is CASSWGTTQETQYF.

This clonotype appeared many times. This rearrangement joins TRBV15 to TRBJ2-2; D is undetermined. Germline CDR1 reads LNHNV; CDR2 reads YYDKDF (reference sequence). Trimming removed 0 bases at V and 5 bases at J, with 7 bases between. The CDR3 is 14 residues long. The CDR3 region has the DNA TGTGCCACCAGCAGAGATATGGCTACCGGGGAGCTGTTTTTT. Its protein product is CATSRDMATGELFF. Using reference TRBV15 and TRBJ2-2 for the parts outside the CDR3, the full variable domain is DAMVIQNPRYQVTQFGKPVTLSCSQTLNHNVMYWYQQKSSQAPKLLFHYYDKDFNNEADTPDNFQSRRPNTSFCFLDIRSPGLGDTAMYLCATSRDMATGELFFGEGSRLTVL.

This clonotype turned up a few times. The rearrangement links TRBV6-5 to TRBJ1-1; D is uncertain. This CDR3 spans 12 amino acids. The V end was cut by 8 bases, the J end by 10 bases, with 17 bases between. The germline gives CDR1 MNHEY, CDR2 SVGAGI. CDR3 amino acids: CASHRPRGGAFF. As DNA, the CDR3 is TGTGCCAGCCATCGGCCGCGGGGAGGAGCTTTCTTT.

This clonotype has a count of ten or more. This sequence joins TRBV20-1 and TRBJ1-5, with TRBD1 matching over 10 bases. Germline loops: CDR1 DFQATT, CDR2 SNEGSKA (reference sequence). The CDR3 runs 15 residues. The trim removed 6 bases at V and 6 bases at J, leaving 11 bases unmatched. The CDR3 protein is CSAIVTGGAGQPQHF. CDR3 coding DNA: TGCAGTGCCATAGTGACAGGGGGCGCTGGTCAGCCCCAGCATTTT.

This clonotype was detected many times. The V gene is TRBV28, the J gene TRBJ2-7, with D tentatively TRBD1 (6 bases). The CDR3 consists of 16 residues. Germline V gene data show CDR1 as MDHEN and CDR2 as SYDVKM. Deletions cut 7 bases from V and 7 bases from J, with 26 bases between. DNA for the CDR3: TGTGCCAGCATCCAAGGCGGGTGGTCAGGGGCCGGGGAGCAGTACTTC. Protein product: CASIQGGWSGAGEQYF.

There are many counts of this clonotype. The J gene is TRBJ2-2, the V gene TRBV20-1; either TRBD1 or TRBD2 may supply D (5 bases each). The CDR3 contains 14 residues. The V and J ends lost 4 bases and 7 bases respectively, with 16 bases between them. The germline gives CDR1 DFQATT, CDR2 SNEGSKA (reference sequence). In DNA, the CDR3 is TGCAGTGCTACCGAGGGGCCTTTGGGCGGGGAGCTGTTTTTT. Translation: CSATEGPLGGELFF.

This clonotype was seen at least ten times. This rearrangement joins TRBV11-2 to TRBJ2-7; a possible D gene is TRBD1 (5 bases). The CDR3 consists of 13 residues. Germline V gene lookup returns CDR1 SGHAT and CDR2 FQNNGV. Trimming took 5 bases from V and 6 from J, leaving 14 bases between them. In DNA, the CDR3 is TGTGCCAGCAGCACCCAAGGGGTAAGCGAGCAGTACTTC. Protein sequence: CASSTQGVSEQYF.

This clonotype was seen many times. This chain joins TRBV7-8 and TRBJ2-1, with TRBD1 matching 9 bases. The J segment lost 6 bases and the V segment lost 5 bases, leaving 8 bases of the junction unmatched. CDR3 length equals 15 residues. Germline values: CDR1 SGHVS, CDR2 FQNEAQ. Here the CDR3 reads CASSKTDRGSNEQFF. DNA of the CDR3: TGTGCCAGCAGCAAAACGGACAGGGGAAGCAATGAGCAGTTCTTC.

This clonotype was recorded at least ten times. The chain combines TRBV20-1 with TRBJ1-2; D is undetermined. The V and J ends lost 6 bases and 8 bases respectively, with 19 bases between them. In germline, CDR1 is DFQATT, CDR2 SNEGSKA (reference sequence). This CDR3 is 13 amino acids long. In DNA form, the CDR3 reads TGCAGTGCGGAAATTACAGTTCTAGGGGGCTACACCTTC. This codes for CSAEITVLGGYTF.

This clonotype was seen ten or more times. The V call is TRBV7-6, the J call TRBJ1-1; D is unclear. Per the germline V gene, CDR1 is SGHVS and CDR2 is FNYEAQ. V lost 0 bases and J 1 base, leaving 6 bases between the germline ends. The CDR3 sequence is 14 residues long. The CDR3 DNA follows: TGTGCCAGCAGCTTAGCGGGTTCGAACACTGAAGCTTTCTTT. Amino acids: CASSLAGSNTEAFF.

This clonotype was counted many times. The chain joins TRBV21-1 to TRBJ2-3; the DNA was not used to check the table's D call, TRBD2. TRBV21-1 has pseudogene status. The CDR3 has 14 amino acids. In DNA form, the CDR3 reads TGTGCCAGCAGAGCACTACGGGAGGGAGTTACGCAGTATTTT. This codes for CASRALREGVTQYF.

This clonotype was seen ten or more times. The genes are TRBV12-3 or TRBV12-4 and TRBJ2-1; either TRBD1 or TRBD2 may supply D (5 bases each). The CDR3 contains 15 residues. Trimming took 5 bases from V and 5 from J, leaving 16 bases between them. The DNA for the CDR3 is TGTGCCAGCAGTGGGGACGGGCGCGCGGACAATGAGCAGTTCTTC. Amino acids: CASSGDGRADNEQFF.

This clonotype was detected only a few times. V gene TRBV20-1 combines with J gene TRBJ2-7; no definite D call. From germline, CDR1 is DFQATT and CDR2 SNEGSKA (reference sequence). The V end was cut by 4 bases, the J end by 7 bases, with 17 bases between. This CDR3 has 13 amino acids. CDR3 in DNA: TGCAGTGCTAAGGCCCCGGTCTACGGGGAGCAGTACTTC. This gives the protein CSAKAPVYGEQYF.

This clonotype is termed medium-sized. This chain joins TRBV20-1 and TRBJ2-7; the D is unclear. The length of the CDR3 is 13 residues. V lost 3 bases, J lost 2 bases, and 11 bases lay in between. CDR1 is DFQATT, CDR2 SNEGSKA, per germline (reference sequence). The CDR3 bases are TGCAGTGCTAGGCAAAAAGGGCCCTACGAGCAGTACTTC. It codes for CSARQKGPYEQYF.

The V and J genes are TRBV7-2 and TRBJ2-3; D might be TRBD1 (5 bases). The length of the CDR3 is 18 residues. Per the germline V gene, CDR1 is SGHTA and CDR2 is FQGNSA. Deletions cut 1 base from V and 0 bases from J, with 17 bases between. CDR3 protein: CASSLESAGSTSTDTQYF. In DNA, the CDR3 is TGTGCCAGCAGCTTAGAATCCGCAGGGTCTACTAGCACAGATACGCAGTATTTT.